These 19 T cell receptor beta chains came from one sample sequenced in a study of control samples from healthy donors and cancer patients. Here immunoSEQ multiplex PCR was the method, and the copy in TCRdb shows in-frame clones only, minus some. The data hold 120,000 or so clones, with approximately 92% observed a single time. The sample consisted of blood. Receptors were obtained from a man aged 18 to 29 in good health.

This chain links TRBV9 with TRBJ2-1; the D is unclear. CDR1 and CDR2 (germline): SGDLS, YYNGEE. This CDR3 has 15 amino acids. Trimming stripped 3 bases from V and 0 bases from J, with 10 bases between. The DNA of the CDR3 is TGTGCCAGCAGCGCCTTCACGAGCTCCTACAATGAGCAGTTCTTC. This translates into CASSAFTSSYNEQFF. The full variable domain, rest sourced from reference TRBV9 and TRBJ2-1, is DSGVTQTPKHLITATGQRVTLRCSPRSGDLSVYWYQQSLDQGLQFLIQYYNGEERAKGNILERFSAQQFPDLHSELNLSSLELGDSALYFCASSAFTSSYNEQFFGPGTRLTVL.

The CDR3 region has the DNA TGTGCCTGGAGCGGGGCGAACACTGAAGCTTTCTTT. Protein: CAWSGANTEAFF. The rearrangement links TRBV30 to TRBJ1-1; maybe TRBD1 (5 bases). The CDR3 is 12 amino acids. V was trimmed by 3 bases and J by 1 base, leaving 6 bases between them. Germline assignment: CDR1 GTSNPN and CDR2 SVGIG (reference sequence).

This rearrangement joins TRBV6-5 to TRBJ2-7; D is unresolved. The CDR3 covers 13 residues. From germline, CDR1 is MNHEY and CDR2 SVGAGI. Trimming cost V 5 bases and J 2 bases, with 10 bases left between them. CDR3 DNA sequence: TGTGCCAGCAGTACTGGGAATCCCTACGAGCAGTACGTC. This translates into CASSTGNPYEQYV.

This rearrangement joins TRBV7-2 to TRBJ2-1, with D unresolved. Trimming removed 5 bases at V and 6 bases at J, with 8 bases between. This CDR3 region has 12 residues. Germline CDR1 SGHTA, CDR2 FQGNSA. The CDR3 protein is CASSPQLNEQFF. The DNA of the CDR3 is TGTGCCAGCAGCCCCCAGCTCAATGAGCAGTTCTTC.

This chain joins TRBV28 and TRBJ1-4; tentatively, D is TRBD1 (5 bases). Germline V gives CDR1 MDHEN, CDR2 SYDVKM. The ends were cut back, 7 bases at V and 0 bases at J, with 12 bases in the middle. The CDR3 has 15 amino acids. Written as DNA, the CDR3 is TGTGCCAGCACCCTGCAGGGTGCAACTAATGAAAAACTGTTTTTT. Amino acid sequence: CASTLQGATNEKLFF.

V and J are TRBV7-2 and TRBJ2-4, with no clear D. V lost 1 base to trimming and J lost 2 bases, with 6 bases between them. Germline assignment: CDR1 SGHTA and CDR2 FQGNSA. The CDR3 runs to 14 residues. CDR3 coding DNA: TGTGCCAGCAGCTTAGGGAAGTCCAAAAACATTCAGTACTTC. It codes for CASSLGKSKNIQYF.

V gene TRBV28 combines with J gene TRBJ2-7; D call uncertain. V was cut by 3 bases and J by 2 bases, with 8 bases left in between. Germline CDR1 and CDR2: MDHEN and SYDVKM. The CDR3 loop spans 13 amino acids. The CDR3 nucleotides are TGTGCCAGCAGTTTGAGTAGAACCTACGAGCAGTACTTC. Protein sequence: CASSLSRTYEQYF. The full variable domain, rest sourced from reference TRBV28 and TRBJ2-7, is DVKVTQSSRYLVKRTGEKVFLECVQDMDHENMFWYRQDPGLGLRLIYFSYDVKMKEKGDIPEGYSVSREKKERFSLILESASTNQTSMYLCASSLSRTYEQYFGPGTRLTVT.

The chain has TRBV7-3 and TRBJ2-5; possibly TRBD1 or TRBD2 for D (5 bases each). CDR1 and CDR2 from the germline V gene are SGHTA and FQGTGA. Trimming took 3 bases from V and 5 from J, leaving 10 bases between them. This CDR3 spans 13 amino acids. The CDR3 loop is CASSFNRRETQYF. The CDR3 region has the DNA TGTGCCAGCAGCTTTAACAGGAGGGAGACCCAGTACTTC. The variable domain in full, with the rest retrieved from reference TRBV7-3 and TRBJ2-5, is GAGVSQTPSNKVTEKGKYVELRCDPISGHTALYWYRQSLGQGPEFLIYFQGTGAADDSGLPNDRFFAVRPEGSVSTLKIQRTERGDSAVYLCASSFNRRETQYFGPGTRLLVL.

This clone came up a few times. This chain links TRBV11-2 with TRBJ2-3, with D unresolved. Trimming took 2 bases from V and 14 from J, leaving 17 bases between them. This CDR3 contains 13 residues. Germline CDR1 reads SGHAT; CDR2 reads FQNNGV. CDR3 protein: CASSLQPGLPSYF. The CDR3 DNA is TGTGCCAGCAGCTTACAACCGGGTCTCCCTTCGTATTTT. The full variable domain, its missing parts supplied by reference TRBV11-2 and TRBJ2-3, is EAGVAQSPRYKIIEKRQSVAFWCNPISGHATLYWYQQILGQGPKLLIQFQNNGVVDDSQLPKDRFSAERLKGVDSTLKIQPAKLEDSAVYLCASSLQPGLPSYFGPGTRLTVL.

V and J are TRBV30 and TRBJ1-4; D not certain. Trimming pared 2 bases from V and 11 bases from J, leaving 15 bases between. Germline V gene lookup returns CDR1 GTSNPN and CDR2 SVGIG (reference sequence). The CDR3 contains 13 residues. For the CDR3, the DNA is TGTGCCTGGAGTTACGCGGGTGGTGTGAAACTGTTTTTT. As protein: CAWSYAGGVKLFF.

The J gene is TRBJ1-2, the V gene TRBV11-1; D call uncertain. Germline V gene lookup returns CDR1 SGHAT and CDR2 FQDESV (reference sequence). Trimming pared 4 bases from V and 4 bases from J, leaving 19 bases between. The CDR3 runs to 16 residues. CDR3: CASSSLGVRETYGYTF. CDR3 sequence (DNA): TGTGCCAGCAGCTCCCTTGGGGTTCGGGAGACCTATGGCTACACCTTC.

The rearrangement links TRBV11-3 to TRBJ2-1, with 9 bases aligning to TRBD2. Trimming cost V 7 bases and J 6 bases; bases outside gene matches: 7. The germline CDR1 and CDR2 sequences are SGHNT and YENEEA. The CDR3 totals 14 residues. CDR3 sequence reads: CASKAREGRNEQFF. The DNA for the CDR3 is TGTGCCAGCAAGGCGCGGGAGGGCCGCAATGAGCAGTTCTTC.

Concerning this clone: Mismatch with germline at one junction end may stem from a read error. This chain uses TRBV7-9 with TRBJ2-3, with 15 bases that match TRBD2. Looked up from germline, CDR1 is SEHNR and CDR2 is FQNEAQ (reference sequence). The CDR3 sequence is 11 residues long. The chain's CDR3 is CASTGTSGGFF. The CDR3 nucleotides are TGTGCCAGCACAGGGACTAGCGGGGGGTTTTTT.

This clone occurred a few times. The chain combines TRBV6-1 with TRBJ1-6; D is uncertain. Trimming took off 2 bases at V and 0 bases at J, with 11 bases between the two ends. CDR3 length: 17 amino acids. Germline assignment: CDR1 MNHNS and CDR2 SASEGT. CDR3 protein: CASSEWERNSYNSPLHF. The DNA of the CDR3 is TGTGCCAGCAGTGAATGGGAGAGAAACTCCTATAATTCACCCCTCCACTTT.

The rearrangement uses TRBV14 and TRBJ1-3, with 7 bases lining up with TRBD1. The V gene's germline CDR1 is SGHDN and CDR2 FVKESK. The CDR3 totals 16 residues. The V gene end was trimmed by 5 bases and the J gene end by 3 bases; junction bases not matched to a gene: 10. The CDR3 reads CASSSDRDYVGNTIYF. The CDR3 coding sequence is TGTGCCAGCAGCAGCGACAGGGACTACGTTGGAAACACCATATATTTT.

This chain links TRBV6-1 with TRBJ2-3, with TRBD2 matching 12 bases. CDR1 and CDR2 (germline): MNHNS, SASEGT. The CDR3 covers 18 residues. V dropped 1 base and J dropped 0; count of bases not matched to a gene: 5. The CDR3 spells CASSEEASGGDSTDTQYF. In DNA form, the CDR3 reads TGTGCCAGCAGTGAAGAGGCTAGCGGGGGGGATAGCACAGATACGCAGTATTTT.

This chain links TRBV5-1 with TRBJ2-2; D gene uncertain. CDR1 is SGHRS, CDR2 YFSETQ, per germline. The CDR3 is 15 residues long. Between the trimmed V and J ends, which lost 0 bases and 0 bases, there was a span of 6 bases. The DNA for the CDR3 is TGCGCCAGCAGCTTGGAGGGAACGAACACCGGGGAGCTGTTTTTT. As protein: CASSLEGTNTGELFF.

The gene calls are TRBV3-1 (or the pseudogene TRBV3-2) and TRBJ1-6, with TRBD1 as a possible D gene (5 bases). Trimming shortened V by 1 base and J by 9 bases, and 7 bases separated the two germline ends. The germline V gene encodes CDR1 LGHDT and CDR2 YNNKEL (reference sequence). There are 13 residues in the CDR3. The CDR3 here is CASSQARGSPLHF. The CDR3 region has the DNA TGTGCCAGCAGCCAAGCGAGGGGTTCACCCCTCCACTTT.

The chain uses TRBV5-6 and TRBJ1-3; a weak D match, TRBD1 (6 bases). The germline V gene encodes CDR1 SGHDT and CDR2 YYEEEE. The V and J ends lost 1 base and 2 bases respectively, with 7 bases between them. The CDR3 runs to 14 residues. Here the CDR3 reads CASSLHRAGNTIYF. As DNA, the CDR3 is TGTGCCAGCAGCTTGCACAGGGCTGGAAACACCATATATTTT.